These 28 T cell receptor beta chains were all obtained from the same sample, sequenced in a study of regulatory T cells in long-lasting Graves disease. Regarding time point: persistent/refractory GD, antithyroid drugs over 5 years with positive TRAb. The TCR library used RNA extracted from PBMCs. The TCR beta library used iRepertoire HTBI primers with Arm-PCR amplification of CDR3. TCRdb reanalysed the multiplex PCR reads using MiXCR and keeps one entry per CDR3 protein. This table holds about 660,000 distinct CDR3 sequences, about 32% found once. This specimen consisted of peripheral blood mononuclear cells (PBMCs), obtained when the disease was refractory, from a patient treated with antithyroid drugs. Every receptor here comes from a female donor with Graves disease.

This chain uses TRBV5-1 with TRBJ1-2; 7 bases are a match to TRBD1. Germline CDR1 reads SGHRS; CDR2 reads YFSETQ. This CDR3 comprises 14 residues. Trimming at V came to 4 bases and at J to 8 bases, leaving 11 bases not matched to a gene. The CDR3 region has the DNA TGCGCCAGCAGCGCTCCATCGGGACAGCCCGGCTACACCTTC. This codes for CASSAPSGQPGYTF.

V usage is TRBV12-3 or TRBV12-4 and J usage is TRBJ1-2, with TRBD1 matching over 7 bases. After removal of 6 bases from V and 1 base from J, the junction contained 8 bases not matched to a gene. This CDR3 contains 15 residues. CDR3 protein: CASRPDRPFNYGYTF. DNA of the CDR3: TGTGCCAGCAGACCGGACAGGCCCTTTAACTATGGCTACACCTTC.

CDR3 DNA sequence: TGTGCCAGCAGACACCGGGACACAGTGAACACTGAAGCTTTCTTT. Its translation: CASRHRDTVNTEAFF. The chain couples TRBV2 to TRBJ1-1; D is possibly TRBD1 (6 bases). The ends were cut back, 6 bases at V and 0 bases at J, with 14 bases in the middle. CDR1 is SNHLY, CDR2 FYNNEI, per germline. This CDR3 has 15 amino acids.

This clonotype was seen at least ten times. The chain recombines TRBV7-2 with TRBJ1-1, with D possibly being TRBD1 (6 bases). CDR3 length: 14 amino acids. The germline V and J ends were trimmed by 5 bases and 4 bases, with 14 bases remaining between them. Germline CDR1 reads SGHTA; CDR2 reads FQGNSA. The CDR3 DNA sequence: TGTGCCAGCAGCCCTGGTAGGGGGTCCACTGAAGCTTTCTTT. Translated, it gives CASSPGRGSTEAFF.

The chain is built from TRBV28 and TRBJ1-5; TRBD1 might be the D (5 bases). This CDR3 is built from 15 residues. Trimming pared 4 bases from V and 3 bases from J, leaving 13 bases between. Germline values: CDR1 MDHEN, CDR2 SYDVKM. The CDR3 bases are TGTGCCAGCAGTTCCTATAAACAGGCCAATCAGCCCCAGCATTTT. This codes for CASSSYKQANQPQHF. Based on the CDR3 plus reference TRBV28 and TRBJ1-5, the full variable domain is DVKVTQSSRYLVKRTGEKVFLECVQDMDHENMFWYRQDPGLGLRLIYFSYDVKMKEKGDIPEGYSVSREKKERFSLILESASTNQTSMYLCASSSYKQANQPQHFGDGTRLSIL.

This clonotype was recorded many times. The rearrangement joins TRBV2 to TRBJ2-5, with D uncertain. CDR1 is SNHLY, CDR2 FYNNEI, per germline. V was cut by 1 base and J by 5 bases, with 20 bases left in between. The CDR3 spans 17 residues. CDR3 sequence: CASSEVGGGTRSETQYF. In DNA form, the CDR3 reads TGTGCCAGCAGTGAAGTAGGTGGCGGTACAAGGTCCGAGACCCAGTACTTC.

The rearrangement joins TRBV19 to TRBJ1-1; TRBD1 agrees at 9 bases. The CDR3 covers 16 residues. V dropped 7 bases and J dropped 3; count of bases not matched to a gene: 12. Germline V lookup: CDR1 LNHDA, CDR2 SQIVND (reference sequence). The DNA for the CDR3 is TGTGCCAGTACCCCCGAAGGGGACAGGGATGACACTGAAGCTTTCTTT. Protein sequence: CASTPEGDRDDTEAFF.

The chain joins TRBV12-3 or TRBV12-4 to TRBJ1-1; possibly TRBD1 for D (5 bases). The CDR3 extends over 14 amino acids. The V end was cut by 8 bases, the J end by 4 bases, with 17 bases between. In nucleotides, the CDR3 is TGTGCCAGCCTTGGGGCATATATCGGCACTGAAGCTTTCTTT. Protein sequence: CASLGAYIGTEAFF.

At least ten counts were recorded for this clonotype. V is TRBV16 and J is TRBJ1-1, with TRBD1 identical over 12 bases. V lost 4 bases, J lost 3 bases, and 15 bases stayed unmatched. The CDR3 contains 19 residues. The germline CDR1 and CDR2 sequences are KGHSY and FQNENV. CDR3 protein: CASSPSSRDRGLRDTEAFF. In nucleotides, the CDR3 is TGTGCCAGCAGCCCATCAAGCCGGGACAGGGGGCTTAGGGACACTGAAGCTTTCTTT.

This clonotype has ten or more counts. The gene calls are TRBV6-2 or TRBV6-3 and TRBJ2-7; D may be TRBD2 (6 bases). The V gene lost 2 bases and the J gene lost 2 bases, with 10 bases spanning the gap. The V gene's germline CDR1 is MNHEY and CDR2 SVGEGT. The CDR3 totals 14 residues. The CDR3: CASSYMGLPYEQYF. The CDR3 DNA reads TGTGCCAGCAGTTACATGGGACTTCCCTACGAGCAGTACTTC.

Comments on this clonotype: A much larger clone is a single base away; this may be a read error. The conserved phenylalanine or tryptophan normally closing the CDR3 is absent here, so this likely arose from a read error. The rearrangement joins TRBV12-3 or TRBV12-4 to TRBJ2-7; 7 bases are shared with TRBD1. The CDR3 totals 17 residues. The J segment lost 0 bases and the V segment lost 5 bases, leaving 13 bases of the junction unmatched. This CDR3 is CASSPRPTGVSSYEQYS. The DNA for the CDR3 is TGTGCCAGCAGTCCACGCCCCACAGGGGTCAGCTCCTACGAGCAGTACTCC.

Of note for this clonotype: An end of the junction does not agree with germline; a read error may underlie this. The rearrangement links TRBV7-6 to TRBJ2-2; 7 nucleotides match TRBD1. Per germline, CDR1 SGHVS and CDR2 FNYEAQ. The CDR3 runs to 18 residues. CDR3 nucleotides: TGTGCCAGCAGCTTAAGGGGGCCGGGACACCGGAACGCCGGGGAGCTGTTTTTT. Translated, it gives CASSLRGPGHRNAGELFF.

This clonotype was recorded many times. V usage is TRBV3-1 and J usage is TRBJ1-1, with 9 bases aligning to TRBD1. CDR3 size: 14 residues. Losses at the gene ends were 6 bases for V and 1 base for J; bases not matched to a gene: 3. Germline loops: CDR1 LGHDT, CDR2 YNNKEL (reference sequence). The CDR3: CASSTGGANTEAFF. The DNA of the CDR3 is TGTGCCAGCAGTACAGGGGGCGCGAACACTGAAGCTTTCTTT.

The rearrangement links TRBV5-1 to TRBJ1-6; 7 nucleotides match TRBD1. V was clipped by 1 base and J by 14 bases; unmatched bases: 3. Germline values: CDR1 SGHRS, CDR2 YFSETQ. The CDR3 has 12 amino acids. CDR3 DNA: TGCGCCAGCAGCTTGACTCAGGGGGCCCTCCACTTT. Amino acid sequence: CASSLTQGALHF.

For this clonotype: A much more abundant neighbour one base away suggests this may be a read error. The chain carries TRBV12-3 or TRBV12-4 and TRBJ1-1; TRBD1 is a possible D gene (5 bases). The CDR3 runs 14 residues. This chain's CDR3 is CVSSTRRDDTEAFF. For the CDR3, the DNA is TGTGTCAGCAGTACCCGACGGGACGACACTGAAGCTTTCTTT.

This clonotype was detected once. The rearrangement links TRBV18 to TRBJ1-4; 7 bases map to TRBD1. With V trimmed by 5 bases and J by 8 bases, 8 bases remained unmatched. Per the germline V gene, CDR1 is KGHSH and CDR2 is LQKENI. The CDR3 extends over 14 amino acids. CDR3 DNA sequence: TGTGCCAGCTCAGCCGGGACAGCGTACGAAAAACTGTTTTTT. Translating it yields CASSAGTAYEKLFF. Combining the CDR3 with reference TRBV18 and TRBJ1-4 gives the whole variable domain NAGVMQNPRHLVRRRGQEARLRCSPMKGHSHVYWYRQLPEEGLKFMVYLQKENIIDESGMPKERFSAEFPKEGPSILRIQQVVRGDSAAYFCASSAGTAYEKLFFGSGTQLSVL.

The chain employs TRBV30 and TRBJ1-1; D call uncertain. Germline V gene data show CDR1 as GTSNPN and CDR2 as SVGIG (reference sequence). CDR3 length equals 12 residues. Trimming took off 5 bases at V and 2 bases at J, with 9 bases between the two ends. In DNA, the CDR3 is TGTGCCTGGGCTGTCGCCAACACTGAAGCTTTCTTT. Its protein product is CAWAVANTEAFF.

This clonotype was seen ten or more times. This chain uses TRBV18 with TRBJ1-2; 7 nucleotides agree with TRBD1. The CDR3 spans 12 residues. The ends lost 3 bases at V and 6 bases at J; junction bases unmatched: 1. The germline gives CDR1 KGHSH, CDR2 LQKENI. In DNA form, the CDR3 reads TGTGCCAGCTCACCTGGACAGGATGGCTACACCTTC. It codes for CASSPGQDGYTF.

The genes are TRBV5-1 and TRBJ1-4, with 8 bases matching TRBD1. This CDR3 has 15 amino acids. CDR1 is SGHRS and CDR2 is YFSETQ in the germline V gene. V lost 3 bases and J lost 8; bases outside the gene matches: 9. This chain's CDR3 is CASSSYQGAGEKLFF. In nucleotides, the CDR3 is TGCGCCAGCAGCTCCTACCAGGGGGCAGGAGAAAAACTGTTTTTT.

The V call is TRBV6-5, the J call TRBJ1-3; D gene ambiguous. V gave up 4 bases and J gave up 5 bases, with 15 bases separating them. The germline gives CDR1 MNHEY, CDR2 SVGAGI. The CDR3 spans 15 residues. CDR3 DNA sequence: TGTGCCAGCAGTTCAAGGAACGACAATAGAAACACCATATATTTT. It codes for CASSSRNDNRNTIYF.

The chain has TRBV6-9 and TRBJ2-5; 10 nucleotides align to TRBD1. The germline CDR1 and CDR2 sequences are MNHGY and SVAAGI. The V segment lost 4 bases and the J segment 2 bases; nucleotides outside the gene matches: 7. The CDR3 length is 16 residues. In nucleotides, the CDR3 is TGTGCCAGCAGTTTGGACAGGGGGTTTTCACAAGAGACCCAGTACTTC. Its translation is CASSLDRGFSQETQYF.

The chain couples TRBV10-3 to TRBJ1-1, with D possibly TRBD1 on 6 matching bases. The CDR3 is 17 amino acids. Per the germline V gene, CDR1 is ENHRY and CDR2 is SYGVKD. V was cut by 0 bases and J by 3 bases, with 17 bases left in between. For the CDR3, the DNA is TGTGCCATCAGTGAGTCAGATATGGCAGGGGAGGACACTGAAGCTTTCTTT. Its translation is CAISESDMAGEDTEAFF.

The gene calls are TRBV20-1 and TRBJ2-5, with 9 bases identical to TRBD2. Per germline, CDR1 DFQATT and CDR2 SNEGSKA (reference sequence). CDR3 size: 17 residues. J gave up 3 bases and V 1 base, and 12 bases lay outside the gene matches. The CDR3 DNA follows: TGCAGTGCTAGAGTTGTGATGGCTAGCGGGGTTGAAGAGACCCAGTACTTC. The encoded protein is CSARVVMASGVEETQYF.

The chain recombines TRBV7-9 with TRBJ1-5; 7 nucleotides match TRBD1. The CDR3 runs 12 residues. V trimming: 4 bases; J trimming: 11 bases; junction bases outside the gene matches: 5. The germline V gene has CDR1 SEHNR and CDR2 FQNEAQ (reference sequence). CDR3 loop: CASSSPGQAQHF. DNA of the CDR3: TGTGCCAGCAGCTCACCCGGACAGGCCCAGCATTTT. Filled out from reference TRBV7-9 and TRBJ1-5, the complete variable domain reads DTGVSQNPRHKITKRGQNVTFRCDPISEHNRLYWYRQTLGQGPEFLTYFQNEAQLEKSRLLSDRFSAERPKGSFSTLEIQRTEQGDSAMYLCASSSPGQAQHFGDGTRLSIL.

The J gene is TRBJ1-6, the V gene TRBV29-1; 9 positions agree with TRBD1. The V segment lost 4 bases and the J segment 6 bases; nucleotides outside the gene matches: 10. The CDR3 consists of 16 residues. Per germline, CDR1 SQVTM and CDR2 ANQGSEA. The CDR3 coding sequence is TGCAGCGTTGCCATAGGGACAGGGTCGGGTAATTCACCCCTCCACTTT. Its translation is CSVAIGTGSGNSPLHF.

The rearrangement joins TRBV19 to TRBJ2-2; 7 nucleotides agree with TRBD1. The CDR3 is 15 residues long. Germline V gene sequence: CDR1 LNHDA, CDR2 SQIVND (reference sequence). V shed 7 bases, J shed 5 bases, and the junction held 10 bases outside the gene matches. Written as DNA, the CDR3 is TGTGCCAGTAAAAAGACAGGGTGGAGAACCGGGGAGCTGTTTTTT. Its protein is CASKKTGWRTGELFF.

This clonotype has more than one count but fewer than ten. This chain uses TRBV27 with TRBJ2-7, with D perhaps matching TRBD1 (5 bases). This CDR3 is built from 14 residues. The ends were cut back, 4 bases at V and 5 bases at J, with 15 bases in the middle. In germline, CDR1 is MNHEY, CDR2 SMNVEV (reference sequence). CDR3: CASSSSTVNDEQYF. The CDR3 nucleotides read TGTGCCAGCAGTTCATCGACAGTGAACGACGAGCAGTACTTC.

This clonotype was counted ten times or more. V and J are TRBV10-3 and TRBJ1-5; tentatively, D is TRBD1 (6 bases). The CDR3 is 15 amino acids. Between the trimmed V and J ends, which lost 5 bases and 1 base, there was a span of 12 bases. Germline V lookup: CDR1 ENHRY, CDR2 SYGVKD. The chain's CDR3 is CAISREGGSNQPQHF. CDR3 bases: TGTGCCATCAGTCGAGAGGGGGGGAGCAATCAGCCCCAGCATTTT.